A single sample gave rise to the 16 T cell receptor beta chains below, sequenced in a study of CD8 T cells in Susac syndrome. RNA totalling 0.5 to 1 ug underwent reverse transcription with random hexamers. TCRdb used MiXCR to reprocess the immunoSEQ multiplex PCR reads, holding one entry per CDR3 protein. The data hold 75,000 or so distinct CDR3 sequences, with around 94% observed a single time. Sequenced material: CD8+ T cells from PBMCs. These receptor sequences come from a human donor with Susac syndrome.

V is TRBV6-4 and J is TRBJ2-1; the match to TRBD2 covers 9 bases. Germline V gene data show CDR1 as MRHNA and CDR2 as SNTAGT. This CDR3 has 16 amino acids. V lost 7 bases, J lost 6 bases, and 13 bases stayed unmatched. The chain's CDR3 is CASISAGGRPSNEQFF. The CDR3 DNA reads as TGTGCCAGCATTTCAGCGGGAGGCCGGCCTAGCAATGAGCAGTTCTTC.

This clonotype showed up just once. This rearrangement joins TRBV28 to TRBJ2-7; D not certain. CDR1 MDHEN and CDR2 SYDVKM come from the germline V gene. Trimming left V 4 bases short and J 4 bases short, with 14 bases between. The CDR3 is 14 amino acids. The CDR3 coding sequence is TGTGCCAGCAGTTCTTACTTGCGGAATTACGAGCAGTACTTC. Amino acids: CASSSYLRNYEQYF.

This clonotype was recorded once. CDR3 sequence: CASSLGLAANTGELFF. The CDR3 nucleotides are TGTGCCAGCAGCCTTGGGCTAGCAGCGAACACCGGGGAGCTGTTTTTT. The J gene is TRBJ2-2, the V gene TRBV7-6; weak D call: TRBD2 (5 bases). The CDR3 runs 16 residues. Germline V lookup: CDR1 SGHVS, CDR2 FNYEAQ. Between the trimmed V and J ends, which lost 5 bases and 0 bases, there was a span of 13 bases.

The chain couples TRBV28 to TRBJ2-5; weak D call: TRBD2 (6 bases). This CDR3 contains 17 residues. V was pared by 0 bases and J by 5 bases, with 19 bases between. The germline gives CDR1 MDHEN, CDR2 SYDVKM. CDR3 residues: CASSLWYSGAPGETQYF. The CDR3, as DNA: TGTGCCAGCAGTTTATGGTATAGCGGAGCCCCTGGTGAGACCCAGTACTTC. Supplemented by reference TRBV28 and TRBJ2-5, the full variable domain reads DVKVTQSSRYLVKRTGEKVFLECVQDMDHENMFWYRQDPGLGLRLIYFSYDVKMKEKGDIPEGYSVSREKKERFSLILESASTNQTSMYLCASSLWYSGAPGETQYFGPGTRLLVL.

The chain employs TRBV19 and TRBJ1-2, with D perhaps matching TRBD1 (6 bases). Germline values: CDR1 LNHDA, CDR2 SQIVND (reference sequence). V was clipped by 6 bases and J by 4 bases, with 21 bases between them. The CDR3 runs 16 residues. The CDR3: CASSDRTRDNFYGYTF. The CDR3 DNA reads TGTGCCAGTAGCGACCGAACCCGGGACAACTTCTATGGCTACACCTTC.

CDR3 sequence: CASSPRQGPEKLFF. The DNA for the CDR3 is TGTGCCAGCAGCCCCCGACAGGGACCTGAAAAACTGTTTTTT. The chain employs TRBV7-9 and TRBJ1-4; 7 bases match TRBD1. Germline V CDR1 and CDR2: SEHNR, FQNEAQ (reference sequence). V trimming: 5 bases; J trimming: 7 bases; junction bases outside the gene matches: 7. The length of the CDR3 is 14 residues.

This chain joins TRBV10-3 and TRBJ2-7, with 7 bases that match TRBD2. Germline loops: CDR1 ENHRY, CDR2 SYGVKD. The CDR3 is 15 amino acids. V lost 10 bases, J lost 3 bases, and 15 bases stayed unmatched. CDR3 protein: CATITALATDYEQYF. CDR3 bases: TGTGCCACCATCACAGCACTAGCGACCGACTACGAGCAGTACTTC.

The chain couples TRBV7-8 to TRBJ2-7, with D possibly matching TRBD1 (7 bases). Germline V gene lookup returns CDR1 SGHVS and CDR2 FQNEAQ. V was trimmed by 5 bases and J by 0 bases, leaving 14 bases between them. CDR3 length: 15 residues. The CDR3 sequence: CASSLGGTDSYEQYF. For the CDR3, the DNA is TGTGCCAGCAGCCTAGGAGGGACAGACTCCTACGAGCAGTACTTC.

J is TRBJ2-1 and V is TRBV5-6; unclear D gene. V was shortened by 1 base and J by 5 bases, with 4 bases between the two germline ends. The CDR3 is 12 amino acids. Germline V gene lookup returns CDR1 SGHDT and CDR2 YYEEEE. As DNA, the CDR3 is TGTGCCAGCAGCTTGTGGGACAATGAGCAGTTCTTC. Its translation: CASSLWDNEQFF.

This clonotype was recorded only once. This chain connects TRBV13 to TRBJ2-7; no clear D. Germline V gene data show CDR1 as PRHDT and CDR2 as FYEKMQ (reference sequence). CDR3 length equals 13 residues. V shed 0 bases and J shed 6 bases, with 9 bases lying between them. CDR3 DNA: TGTGCCAGCAGCTTAGGAGGAAGTGGCGAGCAGTACTTC. Translated, it gives CASSLGGSGEQYF.

The chain recombines TRBV19 with TRBJ2-7; D is uncertain. The germline V and J ends were trimmed by 5 bases and 5 bases, with 16 bases remaining between them. The germline CDR1 and CDR2 sequences are LNHDA and SQIVND (reference sequence). The CDR3 sequence is 14 residues long. As DNA, the CDR3 is TGTGCCAGTAGTCCCCGTACCCTCGACCACGAGCAGTACTTC. Amino acid sequence: CASSPRTLDHEQYF.

The J gene is TRBJ2-1, the V gene TRBV19; 8 bases fit TRBD1. From germline, CDR1 is LNHDA and CDR2 SQIVND (reference sequence). This CDR3 is built from 14 residues. Trimming at V came to 7 bases and at J to 7 bases, leaving 9 bases not matched to a gene. CDR3 protein: CASNPDRAWNEQFF. CDR3 nucleotide sequence: TGTGCCAGTAATCCGGACAGGGCGTGGAATGAGCAGTTCTTC.

This chain connects TRBV30 to TRBJ1-2; D call uncertain. There are 11 residues in the CDR3. Germline V gene lookup returns CDR1 GTSNPN and CDR2 SVGIG (reference sequence). Trimming stripped 4 bases from V and 4 bases from J, with 7 bases between. CDR3 amino acids: CAWTGIYGYTF. The CDR3 DNA follows: TGTGCCTGGACGGGGATCTATGGCTACACCTTC.

V and J are TRBV7-9 and TRBJ1-5, with D hard to call. V dropped 1 base and J dropped 2 bases, with 12 bases sitting between them. Per the germline V gene, CDR1 is SEHNR and CDR2 is FQNEAQ (reference sequence). The length of the CDR3 is 16 residues. CDR3 nucleotides: TGTGCCAGCAGCTTAGAAGGAACTTGGGGCAATCAGCCCCAGCATTTT. Amino acids: CASSLEGTWGNQPQHF. Looking up the rest from reference TRBV7-9 and TRBJ1-5 gives the full variable domain: DTGVSQNPRHKITKRGQNVTFRCDPISEHNRLYWYRQTLGQGPEFLTYFQNEAQLEKSRLLSDRFSAERPKGSFSTLEIQRTEQGDSAMYLCASSLEGTWGNQPQHFGDGTRLSIL.

The chain has TRBV9 and TRBJ2-7; possibly TRBD1 for D (6 bases). CDR3 size: 15 residues. The germline gives CDR1 SGDLS, CDR2 YYNGEE. The V end was cut by 2 bases, the J end by 2 bases, with 14 bases between. The CDR3 loop reads CASSVDGQYAYEQYF. The CDR3 DNA follows: TGTGCCAGCAGCGTTGACGGACAGTACGCCTACGAGCAGTACTTC.

The rearrangement uses TRBV28 and TRBJ2-7; TRBD1 is a possible D gene (6 bases). This CDR3 comprises 15 residues. The germline CDR1 and CDR2 sequences are MDHEN and SYDVKM. Deletions cut 6 bases from V and 4 bases from J, with 19 bases between. Written as DNA, the CDR3 is TGTGCCAGCAGCGAACCGGGCCAGGGGATATACGAGCAGTACTTC. This sequence encodes CASSEPGQGIYEQYF.